These 27 T cell receptor beta chains came from one sample sequenced in a study of blood T cells in healthy people across ages. Primers used in a second PCR of roughly 6 to 11 cycles were a sample-barcoded 5' primer and a J-beta primer mix. Each CDR3 protein gets one entry after TCRdb re-called the 5' RACE reads with MiXCR. Of over 600,000 distinct CDR3 sequences in the sample, approximately 40% are singletons; the top ten hold around 32%. Sequencing was done on a sample of blood. The receptors were gathered from a man older than 75 in good health.

The chain links TRBV29-1 to TRBJ2-1, with 11 bases lining up with TRBD2. Trimming removed 2 bases from V and 10 bases from J; junction bases left unmatched: 10. CDR1 is SQVTM and CDR2 is ANQGSEA in the germline V gene. The CDR3 loop spans 15 amino acids. As DNA, the CDR3 is TGCAGCGTTGAACCTACTAGCGGGAGATCAAAGGAGCAGTTCTTC. Its protein product is CSVEPTSGRSKEQFF.

The rearrangement uses TRBV20-1 and TRBJ1-4; the D gene is possibly TRBD1 (5 bases). CDR1 is DFQATT, CDR2 SNEGSKA, per germline (reference sequence). The CDR3 sequence is 15 residues long. V was shortened by 0 bases and J by 10 bases, with 18 bases between the two germline ends. CDR3 bases: TGCAGTGCTAGAGAACCGGGGGGAGTCTTTGGAAAACTGTTTTTT. Amino acids: CSAREPGGVFGKLFF.

This chain links TRBV10-3 with TRBJ2-2; D is ambiguous. This CDR3 contains 15 residues. Per germline, CDR1 ENHRY and CDR2 SYGVKD. V gave up 4 bases and J gave up 1 base, with 10 bases separating them. Here the CDR3 reads CAISGTAKNTGELFF. The CDR3 coding sequence is TGTGCCATCAGTGGAACCGCAAAGAACACCGGGGAGCTGTTTTTT.

This clonotype has more than one count but fewer than ten. The rearrangement uses TRBV6-5 and TRBJ2-5; 7 positions agree with TRBD2. The trim removed 5 bases at V and 11 bases at J, leaving 5 bases unmatched. CDR1 and CDR2 (germline): MNHEY, SVGAGI. The CDR3 sequence is 11 residues long. As DNA, the CDR3 is TGTGCCAGCAGTCAAGGGCGGGAGCAGTACTTC. As protein: CASSQGREQYF.

The chain has TRBV2 and TRBJ2-1; 15 bases fit TRBD2. The junction had 10 bases not matched to a gene; V was cut back by 6 bases and J by 10 bases. Germline assignment: CDR1 SNHLY and CDR2 FYNNEI. The CDR3 has 16 amino acids. Here the CDR3 DNA reads TGTGCCAGCAGAGCTCGAGGACTAGCGGGGGGGAACGAGCAGTTCTTC. It encodes CASRARGLAGGNEQFF.

This chain uses TRBV7-3 with TRBJ1-2; a weak D match, TRBD1 (5 bases). Germline values: CDR1 SGHTA, CDR2 FQGTGA. V was pared by 5 bases and J by 4 bases, with 14 bases between. This CDR3 comprises 14 residues. The CDR3, as DNA: TGTGCCAGCAGCCCAACCGACAGAATCTATGGCTACACCTTC. Translating it yields CASSPTDRIYGYTF.

The chain employs TRBV20-1 and TRBJ1-2, with a weak D call TRBD1 (6 bases). Looked up from germline, CDR1 is DFQATT and CDR2 is SNEGSKA (reference sequence). Trimming stripped 3 bases from V and 2 bases from J, with 13 bases between. This CDR3 comprises 14 residues. The CDR3 nucleotides are TGCAGTGCTAGTACTGTCGGGACAAACTATGGCTACACCTTC. Translated, it gives CSASTVGTNYGYTF.

In its sample, this clonotype was seen a few times. The chain links TRBV4-3 to TRBJ2-7; TRBD2 matches 7 bases. This CDR3 has 13 residues. J lost 7 bases, V lost 0 bases, and 3 bases had no gene match. Looked up from germline, CDR1 is LGHNA and CDR2 is YSLEER. The CDR3 sequence: CASSQDIGREQYF. CDR3 DNA: TGCGCCAGCAGCCAAGATATCGGGAGGGAGCAGTACTTC.

This CDR3 is CASSLATGGLETQYF. The CDR3 bases are TGCGCCAGCAGCTTGGCCACGGGGGGGCTAGAGACCCAGTACTTC. The chain uses TRBV5-1 and TRBJ2-5, with TRBD2 identical over 8 bases. V was pared by 0 bases and J by 4 bases, with 5 bases of the junction left unmatched. Germline CDR1 reads SGHRS; CDR2 reads YFSETQ. The CDR3 runs to 15 residues.

The genes are TRBV13 and TRBJ1-2; D remains ambiguous. In germline, CDR1 is PRHDT, CDR2 FYEKMQ (reference sequence). Trimming took off 5 bases at V and 8 bases at J, with 21 bases between the two ends. The CDR3 loop spans 15 amino acids. The CDR3 spells CASSPRTDLFLGYTF. CDR3 nucleotides: TGTGCCAGCAGCCCTCGGACCGATCTATTCTTGGGCTACACCTTC.

This sequence joins TRBV20-1 and TRBJ1-4; D is unclear. CDR3 size: 17 residues. The germline V gene has CDR1 DFQATT and CDR2 SNEGSKA (reference sequence). Trimming removed 6 bases from V and 0 bases from J, with 20 bases in between. In nucleotides, the CDR3 is TGCAGTGCGGTTTGGACGGGGAAAGGGTCAACTAATGAAAAACTGTTTTTT. Its protein product is CSAVWTGKGSTNEKLFF.

To note about this clonotype: At one end, the junction sequence differs from germline, possibly due to a read error. The rearrangement uses TRBV6-6 and TRBJ2-3, with 10 nucleotides matching TRBD1. Germline V gene lookup returns CDR1 MNHNY and CDR2 SVGAGI (reference sequence). CDR3 length: 17 residues. The CDR3 is CACSQHRDRGRTDTQYF. As DNA, the CDR3 is TGTGCCTGCAGTCAACACCGGGACAGGGGTAGAACAGATACGCAGTATTTT.

This clonotype occurred a few times. J is TRBJ2-3 and V is TRBV5-1, with a weak D call TRBD2 (6 bases). The germline V gene encodes CDR1 SGHRS and CDR2 YFSETQ. The V end was cut by 4 bases, the J end by 0 bases, with 15 bases between. This CDR3 has 16 residues. This CDR3 reads CASSLLSSGSTDTQYF. In DNA form, the CDR3 reads TGCGCCAGCAGCCTCCTAAGTAGCGGTAGCACAGATACGCAGTATTTT.

Concerning this clonotype itself: This may be a read error, as it is one base from a much larger clone. V is TRBV29-1 and J is TRBJ2-3; 9 positions match TRBD1. Trimming removed 2 bases from V and 3 bases from J; junction bases left unmatched: 9. This CDR3 region has 16 residues. The germline V gene has CDR1 SQVTM and CDR2 ANQGSEA. The CDR3 sequence is CSVEILDRGGTDTQYF. The CDR3 DNA sequence: TGCAGCGTTGAAATCCTGGACAGGGGAGGGACAGATACGCAGTATTTT.

On this clonotype: No DNA is shown, since the ends of the CDR3 on it are uncertain; the CDR3 is the one TCRdb lists. CDR3 in amino acids: CASSFGTGSYERYF. This rearrangement joins TRBV5-1 to TRBJ2-7; the table's D call, TRBD1, was not checked against the DNA. Germline CDR1 SGHRS, CDR2 YFSETQ. The CDR3 is made up of 14 amino acids, end residues included.

The chain links TRBV6-2 or TRBV6-3 to TRBJ2-1; TRBD1 agrees at 9 bases. CDR1 is MNHEY, CDR2 SVGEGT, per germline. J lost 15 bases, V lost 4 bases, and 16 bases had no gene match. The CDR3 runs to 15 residues. The CDR3 DNA sequence: TGTGCCAGCAGTTCCCATTCCACAGGGGGCAGATATTTGTTCTTC. Its protein product is CASSSHSTGGRYLFF.

This clonotype was detected only a few times. The rearrangement joins TRBV4-1 to TRBJ2-6; D gene unclear. The CDR3 spans 15 residues. Germline V gene sequence: CDR1 MGHRA, CDR2 YSYEKL. V was cut by 2 bases and J by 2 bases, with 7 bases left in between. CDR3 bases: TGCGCCAGCAGCCAACGACGGACTGGGGCCAACGTCCTGACTTTC. Protein: CASSQRRTGANVLTF.

This chain joins TRBV30 and TRBJ2-7, with D perhaps matching TRBD1 (5 bases). Deletions cut 0 bases from V and 2 bases from J, with 5 bases between. Per germline, CDR1 GTSNPN and CDR2 SVGIG (reference sequence). The CDR3 covers 12 residues. For the CDR3, the DNA is TGTGCCTGGAGTGTAGGGGCCTACGAGCAGTACTTC. The encoded protein is CAWSVGAYEQYF.

The chain has TRBV4-3 and TRBJ2-3, with TRBD2 as a possible D gene (6 bases). This CDR3 is 16 amino acids long. V gave up 0 bases and J gave up 1 base, with 11 bases separating them. The V gene's germline CDR1 is LGHNA and CDR2 YSLEER. CDR3 in amino acids: CASSQDTGEGTDTQYF. CDR3 coding DNA: TGCGCCAGCAGCCAAGATACGGGGGAGGGCACAGATACGCAGTATTTT.

This clonotype turned up a few times. This CDR3 reads CSVARQGMSGYTF. In DNA form, the CDR3 reads TGCAGCGTAGCAAGACAGGGTATGTCTGGCTACACCTTC. The rearrangement uses TRBV29-1 and TRBJ1-2; 7 bases map to TRBD1. The CDR3 length is 13 residues. Germline CDR1 is SQVTM and CDR2 is ANQGSEA. Trimming at V came to 6 bases and at J to 7 bases, leaving 11 bases not matched to a gene.

This chain joins TRBV15 and TRBJ2-5, with D perhaps matching TRBD2 (6 bases). Germline CDR1 LNHNV, CDR2 YYDKDF (reference sequence). Trimming removed 1 base at V and 1 base at J, with 13 bases between. This CDR3 comprises 16 residues. The CDR3 region is CATSRGLAAVQETQYF. The CDR3 coding sequence is TGTGCCACCAGCAGAGGATTAGCGGCGGTCCAAGAGACCCAGTACTTC.

This rearrangement joins TRBV6-2 or TRBV6-3 to TRBJ2-7; 7 bases line up with TRBD1. The CDR3 totals 15 residues. The germline gives CDR1 MNHEY, CDR2 SVGEGT. J gave up 8 bases and V 5 bases, and 15 bases lay outside the gene matches. This chain's CDR3 is CASSHRDRTPTKQYF. DNA of the CDR3: TGTGCCAGCAGTCACAGGGACAGAACACCAACAAAGCAGTACTTC.

The chain uses TRBV7-8 and TRBJ1-2; 12 bases fit TRBD1. Germline-derived CDR1 and CDR2 are SGHVS and FQNEAQ. The CDR3 consists of 15 residues. V trimming: 5 bases; J trimming: 4 bases; junction bases outside the gene matches: 5. CDR3: CASSGTGGSGYGYTF. Here the CDR3 DNA reads TGTGCCAGCAGCGGGACAGGGGGCTCTGGCTATGGCTACACCTTC.

The gene calls are TRBV25-1 and TRBJ1-5; D ambiguous. The V end lost 4 bases, the J end lost 6 bases, and 10 bases lay between the germline ends. The CDR3 covers 13 residues. Germline loops: CDR1 MGHDK, CDR2 SYGVNS. CDR3 in amino acids: CASSGAPAQPQHF. The CDR3 DNA is TGTGCCAGCAGTGGGGCCCCCGCTCAGCCCCAGCATTTT. The full variable domain, with the rest looked up from reference TRBV25-1 and TRBJ1-5, is EADIYQTPRYLVIGTGKKITLECSQTMGHDKMYWYQQDPGMELHLIHYSYGVNSTEKGDLSSESTVSRIRTEHFPLTLESARPSHTSQYLCASSGAPAQPQHFGDGTRLSIL.

This clonotype has just a few counts. The gene calls are TRBV20-1 and TRBJ1-5, with D uncertain. Trimming took off 0 bases at V and 5 bases at J, with 8 bases between the two ends. This CDR3 has 13 residues. CDR1 DFQATT and CDR2 SNEGSKA come from the germline V gene (reference sequence). CDR3 protein: CSARDYPDQPQHF. In DNA, the CDR3 is TGCAGTGCTAGAGATTACCCGGATCAGCCCCAGCATTTT.

This clonotype was detected many times. The V gene is TRBV15, the J gene TRBJ2-7; D is possibly TRBD2 (6 bases). V dropped 1 base and J dropped 1 base, with 11 bases sitting between them. The CDR3 extends over 15 amino acids. Germline V CDR1 and CDR2: LNHNV, YYDKDF (reference sequence). CDR3 in DNA: TGTGCCACCAGCAGAGTAGGGACTTCATCCTACGAGCAGTACTTC. Translating gives CATSRVGTSSYEQYF. The full variable domain, its missing parts supplied by reference TRBV15 and TRBJ2-7, is DAMVIQNPRYQVTQFGKPVTLSCSQTLNHNVMYWYQQKSSQAPKLLFHYYDKDFNNEADTPDNFQSRRPNTSFCFLDIRSPGLGDTAMYLCATSRVGTSSYEQYFGPGTRLTVT.

This clonotype was seen a handful of times. The chain is built from TRBV7-9 and TRBJ2-3; 11 bases are a match to TRBD1. Germline V gene lookup returns CDR1 SEHNR and CDR2 FQNEAQ (reference sequence). J gave up 6 bases and V 5 bases, and 1 base lay outside the gene matches. This CDR3 is built from 13 residues. The CDR3 nucleotides are TGTGCCAGCAGCCGGGACAGGGGGGATACGCAGTATTTT. Encoded protein: CASSRDRGDTQYF. The whole variable domain, filled in from reference TRBV7-9 and TRBJ2-3, reads DTGVSQNPRHKITKRGQNVTFRCDPISEHNRLYWYRQTLGQGPEFLTYFQNEAQLEKSRLLSDRFSAERPKGSFSTLEIQRTEQGDSAMYLCASSRDRGDTQYFGPGTRLTVL.